This T cell receptor (beta chain) was identified in a study of shared clonotypes between healthy human individuals. Study background: The plates for each donor numbered three CD4 naive, three CD4 memory, two CD8 naive and one CD8 memory.

The donors, all of them Caucasian adults, lived in Nashville, Tennessee. Researchers partitioned CD4+ cells into CD45RA+ naive and CD45RA-negative memory subsets. This clone has a single count. Sequencing used immunoSEQ multiplex PCR; TCRdb keeps in-frame clones, though not all of them. The table has roughly 500,000 clones, 90% to 96% seen once. The CDR3 spans 15 residues. Per the germline V gene, CDR1 is KGHSH and CDR2 is LQKENI. V lost 2 bases and J lost 2; bases outside the gene matches: 4. Sequenced material: naive CD4+ T cells sorted from blood. Subset of the sample: CD45RA+ positively selected. The V gene is TRBV18, the J gene TRBJ2-5; 8 positions match TRBD2. This TCR derives from a woman in her 30s in good health. CDR3 in DNA: TGTGCCAGCTCACCATTAGCGGGAAGTCAAGAGACCCAGTACTTC. It is translated as CASSPLAGSQETQYF.